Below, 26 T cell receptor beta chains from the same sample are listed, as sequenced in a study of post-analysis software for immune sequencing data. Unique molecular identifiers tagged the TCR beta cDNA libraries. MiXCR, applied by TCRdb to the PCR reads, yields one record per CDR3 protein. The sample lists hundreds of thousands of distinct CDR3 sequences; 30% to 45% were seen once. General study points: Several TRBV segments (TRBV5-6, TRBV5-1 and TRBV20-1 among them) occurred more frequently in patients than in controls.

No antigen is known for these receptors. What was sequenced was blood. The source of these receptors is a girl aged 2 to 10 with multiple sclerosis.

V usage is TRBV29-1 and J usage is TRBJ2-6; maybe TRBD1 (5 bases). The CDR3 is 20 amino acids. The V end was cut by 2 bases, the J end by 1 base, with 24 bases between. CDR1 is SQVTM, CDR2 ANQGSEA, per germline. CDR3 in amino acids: CSVERPSGGQPPSGANVLTF. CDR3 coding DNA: TGCAGCGTTGAAAGGCCCAGTGGCGGACAACCACCGTCTGGGGCCAACGTCCTGACTTTC. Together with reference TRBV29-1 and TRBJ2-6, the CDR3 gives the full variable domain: SAVISQKPSRDICQRGTSLTIQCQVDSQVTMMFWYRQQPGQSLTLIATANQGSEATYESGFVIDKFPISRPNLTFSTLTVSNMSPEDSSIYLCSVERPSGGQPPSGANVLTFGAGSRLTVL.

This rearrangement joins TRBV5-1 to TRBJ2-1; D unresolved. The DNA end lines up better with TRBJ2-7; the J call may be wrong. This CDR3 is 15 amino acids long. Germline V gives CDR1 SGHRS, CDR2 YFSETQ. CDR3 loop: CASSLSGGTYNEQYF. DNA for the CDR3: TGCGCCAGCAGCTTGAGTGGCGGTACCTACAATGAGCAGTACTTC.

The CDR3: CASSLEGTGAFF. CDR3 coding DNA: TGTGCCAGCAGTTTAGAGGGCACCGGGGCTTTCTTT. The chain couples TRBV12-3 or TRBV12-4 to TRBJ1-1; D is undetermined. This CDR3 is built from 12 residues. V gave up 1 base and J gave up 11 bases, with 11 bases separating them.

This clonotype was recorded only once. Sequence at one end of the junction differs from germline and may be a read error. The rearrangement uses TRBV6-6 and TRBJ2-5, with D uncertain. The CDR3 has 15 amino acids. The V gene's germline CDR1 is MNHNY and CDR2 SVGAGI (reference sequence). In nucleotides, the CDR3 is TGTACCAGCAGTTACGGCCACGAAGCGCCAGAGACCCAGTACTTC. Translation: CTSSYGHEAPETQYF.

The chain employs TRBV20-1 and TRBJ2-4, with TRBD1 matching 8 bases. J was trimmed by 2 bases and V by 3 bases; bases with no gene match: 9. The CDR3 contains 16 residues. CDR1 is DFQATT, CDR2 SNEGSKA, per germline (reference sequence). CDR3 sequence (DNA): TGCAGTGCTAGTGGGCGACAGGGGATATCCAAAAACATTCAGTACTTC. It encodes CSASGRQGISKNIQYF.

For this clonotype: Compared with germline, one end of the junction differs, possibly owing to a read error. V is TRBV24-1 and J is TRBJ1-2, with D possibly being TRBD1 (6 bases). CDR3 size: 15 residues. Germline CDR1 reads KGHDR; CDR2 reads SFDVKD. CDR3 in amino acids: CATSGGDSPIYGYTF. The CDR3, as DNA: TGCGCCACCAGTGGGGGCGACAGCCCTATCTATGGCTACACCTTC.

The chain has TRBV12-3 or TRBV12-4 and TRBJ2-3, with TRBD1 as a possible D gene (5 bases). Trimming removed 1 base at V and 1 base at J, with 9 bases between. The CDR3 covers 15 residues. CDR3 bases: TGTGCCAGCAGTTTAGAGGGGATTGGCACAGATACGCAGTATTTT. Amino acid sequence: CASSLEGIGTDTQYF.

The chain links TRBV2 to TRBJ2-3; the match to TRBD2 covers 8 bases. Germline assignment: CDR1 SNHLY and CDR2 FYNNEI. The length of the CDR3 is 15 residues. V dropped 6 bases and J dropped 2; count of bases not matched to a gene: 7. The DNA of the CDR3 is TGTGCCAGCAGGTTTATTAGCGGGATCACAGATACGCAGTATTTT. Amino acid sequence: CASRFISGITDTQYF.

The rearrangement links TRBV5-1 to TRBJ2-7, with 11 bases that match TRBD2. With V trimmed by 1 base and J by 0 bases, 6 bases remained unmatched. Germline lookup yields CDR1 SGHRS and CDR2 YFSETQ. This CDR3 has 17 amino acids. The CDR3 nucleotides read TGCGCCAGCAGCTTGACTAGCGGGAGATGGGGCTCCTACGAGCAGTACTTC. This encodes CASSLTSGRWGSYEQYF.

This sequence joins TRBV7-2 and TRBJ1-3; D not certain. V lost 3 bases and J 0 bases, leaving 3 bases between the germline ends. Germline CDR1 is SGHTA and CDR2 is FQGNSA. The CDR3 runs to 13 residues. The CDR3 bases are TGTGCCAGCAGCTTTCGCTCTGGAAACACCATATATTTT. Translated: CASSFRSGNTIYF.

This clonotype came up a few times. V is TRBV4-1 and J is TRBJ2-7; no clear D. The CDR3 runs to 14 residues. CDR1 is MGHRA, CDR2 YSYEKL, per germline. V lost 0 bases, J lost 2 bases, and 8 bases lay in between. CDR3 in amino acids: CASSQDAGAYEQYF. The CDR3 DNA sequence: TGCGCCAGCAGCCAAGATGCTGGGGCCTACGAGCAGTACTTC.

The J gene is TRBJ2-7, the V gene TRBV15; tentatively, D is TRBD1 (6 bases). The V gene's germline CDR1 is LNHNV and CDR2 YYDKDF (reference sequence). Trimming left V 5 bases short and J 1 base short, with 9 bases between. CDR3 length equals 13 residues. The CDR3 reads CATSQDRSYEQYF. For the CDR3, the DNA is TGTGCCACCAGCCAGGACAGATCCTACGAGCAGTACTTC.

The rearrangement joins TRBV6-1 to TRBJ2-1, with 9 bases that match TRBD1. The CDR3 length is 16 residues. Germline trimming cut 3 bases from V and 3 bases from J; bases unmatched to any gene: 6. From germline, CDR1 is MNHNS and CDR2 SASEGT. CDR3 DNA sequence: TGTGCCAGCAGTGACTGGGACAGGGCTAGCTACAATGAGCAGTTCTTC. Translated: CASSDWDRASYNEQFF.

The CDR3 protein is CSARDDGRGSYEQYF. For the CDR3, the DNA is TGCAGTGCTAGAGATGACGGGAGAGGGAGCTACGAGCAGTACTTC. The genes are TRBV20-1 and TRBJ2-7; possibly TRBD2 for D (6 bases). The V gene's germline CDR1 is DFQATT and CDR2 SNEGSKA (reference sequence). This CDR3 region has 15 residues. Trimming shortened V by 0 bases and J by 3 bases, and 15 bases separated the two germline ends.

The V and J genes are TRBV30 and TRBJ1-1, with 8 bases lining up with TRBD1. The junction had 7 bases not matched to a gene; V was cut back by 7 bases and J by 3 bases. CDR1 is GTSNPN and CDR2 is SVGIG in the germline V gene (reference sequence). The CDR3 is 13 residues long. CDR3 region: CASRRQGYTEAFF. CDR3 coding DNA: TGTGCCTCCCGGAGACAGGGGTACACTGAAGCTTTCTTT.

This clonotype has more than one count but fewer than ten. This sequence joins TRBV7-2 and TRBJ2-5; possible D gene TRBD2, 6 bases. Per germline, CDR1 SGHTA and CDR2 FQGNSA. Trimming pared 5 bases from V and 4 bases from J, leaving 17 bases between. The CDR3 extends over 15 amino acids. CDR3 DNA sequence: TGTGCCAGCAGCCCAACGGGAGACACCATAGAGACCCAGTACTTC. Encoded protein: CASSPTGDTIETQYF. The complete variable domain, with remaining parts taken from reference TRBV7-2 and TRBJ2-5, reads GAGVSQSPSNKVTEKGKDVELRCDPISGHTALYWYRQSLGQGLEFLIYFQGNSAPDKSGLPSDRFSAERTGGSVSTLTIQRTQQEDSAVYLCASSPTGDTIETQYFGPGTRLLVL.

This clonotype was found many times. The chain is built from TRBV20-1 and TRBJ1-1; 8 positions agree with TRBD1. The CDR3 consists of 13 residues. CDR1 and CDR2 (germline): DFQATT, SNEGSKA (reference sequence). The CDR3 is CRVLGQGNTEAFF. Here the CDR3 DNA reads TGCAGAGTACTAGGACAGGGGAACACTGAAGCTTTCTTT.

CDR3 sequence reads: CASSLQGSPEAFF. CDR3 bases: TGTGCCAGCAGCTTACAGGGGAGCCCTGAAGCTTTCTTT. The chain links TRBV7-3 to TRBJ1-1, with D possibly matching TRBD1 (6 bases). V dropped 2 bases and J dropped 6 bases, with 10 bases sitting between them. Germline CDR1 SGHTA, CDR2 FQGTGA. The CDR3 covers 13 residues.

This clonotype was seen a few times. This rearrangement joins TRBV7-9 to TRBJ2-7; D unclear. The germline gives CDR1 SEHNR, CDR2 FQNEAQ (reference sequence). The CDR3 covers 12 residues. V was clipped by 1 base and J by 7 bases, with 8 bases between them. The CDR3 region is CASSLVGQEQYF. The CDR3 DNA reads TGTGCCAGCAGCTTAGTAGGGCAGGAGCAGTACTTC. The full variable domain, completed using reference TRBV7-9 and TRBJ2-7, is DTGVSQNPRHKITKRGQNVTFRCDPISEHNRLYWYRQTLGQGPEFLTYFQNEAQLEKSRLLSDRFSAERPKGSFSTLEIQRTEQGDSAMYLCASSLVGQEQYFGPGTRLTVT.

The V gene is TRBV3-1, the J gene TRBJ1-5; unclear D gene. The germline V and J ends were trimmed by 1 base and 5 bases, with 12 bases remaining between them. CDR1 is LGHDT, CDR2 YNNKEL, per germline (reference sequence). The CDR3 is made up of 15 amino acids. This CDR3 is CASSQVSGGDQPQHF. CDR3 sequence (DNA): TGTGCCAGCAGCCAAGTTTCAGGCGGCGATCAGCCCCAGCATTTT.

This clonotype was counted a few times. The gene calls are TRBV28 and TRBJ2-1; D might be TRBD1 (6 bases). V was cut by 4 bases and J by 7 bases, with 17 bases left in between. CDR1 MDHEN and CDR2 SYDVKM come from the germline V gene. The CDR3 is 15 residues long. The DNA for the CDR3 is TGTGCCAGCAGTTCCACACAGGGCGGGTTGAATGAGCAGTTCTTC. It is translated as CASSSTQGGLNEQFF.

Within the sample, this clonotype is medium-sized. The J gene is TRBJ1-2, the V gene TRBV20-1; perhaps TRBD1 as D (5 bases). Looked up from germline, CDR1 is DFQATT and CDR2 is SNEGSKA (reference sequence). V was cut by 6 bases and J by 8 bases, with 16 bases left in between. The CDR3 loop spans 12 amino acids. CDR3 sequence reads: CSAPPPGPGYTF. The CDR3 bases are TGCAGTGCCCCCCCACCGGGGCCCGGCTACACCTTC.

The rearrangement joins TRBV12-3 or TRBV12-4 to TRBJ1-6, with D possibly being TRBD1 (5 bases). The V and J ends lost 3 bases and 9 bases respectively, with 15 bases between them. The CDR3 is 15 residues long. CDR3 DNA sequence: TGTGCCAGCAGTTTGTGGGTACAGGAGCGTTCACCCCTCCACTTT. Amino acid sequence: CASSLWVQERSPLHF.

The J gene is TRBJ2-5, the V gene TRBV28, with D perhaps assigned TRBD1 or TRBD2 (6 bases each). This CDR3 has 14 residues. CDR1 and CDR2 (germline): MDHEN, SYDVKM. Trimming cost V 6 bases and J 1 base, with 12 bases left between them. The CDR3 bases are TGTGCCAGCAGACGGGGGCCGTTCCAAGAGACCCAGTACTTC. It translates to CASRRGPFQETQYF.

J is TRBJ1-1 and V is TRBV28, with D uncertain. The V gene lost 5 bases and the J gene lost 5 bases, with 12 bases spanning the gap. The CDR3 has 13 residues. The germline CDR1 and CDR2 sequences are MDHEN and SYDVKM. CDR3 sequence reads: CASSLGRPTEAFF. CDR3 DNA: TGTGCCAGCAGTCTCGGTCGACCGACTGAAGCTTTCTTT.

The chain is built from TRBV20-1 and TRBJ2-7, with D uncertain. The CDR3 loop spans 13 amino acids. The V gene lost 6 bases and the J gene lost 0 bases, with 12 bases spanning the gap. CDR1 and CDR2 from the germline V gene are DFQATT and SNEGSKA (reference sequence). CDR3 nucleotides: TGCAGTGCCCCGACAACCCGCTCCTACGAGCAGTACTTC. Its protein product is CSAPTTRSYEQYF.